A single T cell receptor (beta chain) is shown here with its context. Its recognized antigen is unknown. No clone much larger than this one lies a single base away; base qualities are absent. This sample is drawn from a study of T-cell reconstitution after alpha-beta-depleted transplantation in children (dated by TCRdb to about 2016). Broadly, across the study: Using TCR repertoire profiling, the study quantitatively followed how T-cell immune reconstitution unfolded in children after TCRalphabeta/CD19-depleted allogeneic hematopoietic cell transplantation. The paper as a whole reports these results and caveats: Apparently early alphabetaT-cell count recovery about two months after transplant reportedly relied on only several hundred rapidly expanded clones derived from non-depleted graft cells. In some patients, the high TCRbeta diversity seen at day 60 was put down to recipient T cells and intrathymic progenitors that had survived conditioning. Over subsequent months, a decline in hyperexpanded clone frequencies was noted, and after one year, T-cell counts and TCRbeta diversity were mostly ascribed to newly produced T cells.

The CDR3 sequence holds 15 residues, the cysteine and phenylalanine included. CDR3 DNA is the only sequence kept; it has 45 bases, read in frame from the first base. CDR1 and CDR2, per the germline V gene, are MNHEY and SVGEGT. Here V drops 6 bases and J drops 6 bases, and the junction holds 6 bases not matched to any gene. The treatment or condition label here, explained by the study, means: allogeneic hematopoietic cell transplantation with graft depleted of TCRalphabeta T cells and CD19 B cells. TCRalphabeta/CD19-depleted allogeneic hematopoietic cell grafts were given to the transplant recipients, all of whom were children. Library preparation employed PCR. Sequencing instrument: Illumina HiSeq 2500. To normalize quantification of the TCRbeta repertoire, the TCR libraries were built with molecular barcoding that relied on unique molecular identifiers. TCRdb itself trimmed the public reads at Q25 with fastp, ran MiXCR and retained productive beta chains. Every distinct CDR3 protein forms one entry, paired with its most common genes and DNA. This sample has 800,000 to 1,000,000 distinct CDR3 sequences in its table, and about 29% of those were observed once. Of the sample, roughly 27% is held by the ten largest clones.

The sequence was obtained from a boy in the first two years of life who had a stem cell transplant for SCID, so the T cells may come from the graft donor. The sample in question was PBMCs, mostly from graft donor cells, obtained 360 days after TCRalphabeta/CD19-depleted stem cell transplant. This chain is built from TRBV6-2 or TRBV6-3 and TRBJ2-1, with 12 bases aligning to TRBD1. The DNA is TGTGCCAGCAGAGCCGGGACAGGGGGCTTCAATGAGCAGTTCTTC. Its translation reads: CASRAGTGGFNEQFF.